This entry lists 10 T cell receptor beta chains sequenced from one sample in a study of Ad26.COV2.S vaccination and SARS-CoV-2 variants. The assay was immunoSEQ multiplex PCR, and TCRdb's table has in-frame clones only and misses some. The sample yields about 410,000 clones, 92% seen once. The treatment: about 20 received Ad26.COV2.S at low or high dose, single or two shots; a few received placebo; per-sample allocation not given. Sample collection was performed on day 63 after the first vaccine or placebo injection. The sequences come from peripheral blood, collected in a trial of Ad26.COV2.S vaccine versus placebo. These receptors originate from a person between 18 and 65 years old who received the Ad26.COV2.S COVID-19 vaccine or a placebo.

The chain recombines TRBV4-1 with TRBJ1-6, with D hard to call. Germline V gene sequence: CDR1 MGHRA, CDR2 YSYEKL. This CDR3 has 14 amino acids. The V gene lost 3 bases and the J gene lost 11 bases, with 14 bases spanning the gap. CDR3 region: CASSQGIGAPPLHF. The DNA for the CDR3 is TGCGCCAGCAGCCAGGGTATCGGTGCTCCACCCCTCCACTTT.

The genes are TRBV24-1 and TRBJ1-1; D not certain. CDR3 length: 13 amino acids. Deletions cut 6 bases from V and 7 bases from J, with 14 bases between. Per germline, CDR1 KGHDR and CDR2 SFDVKD. The CDR3 here is CATSNPQAHEAFF. Here the CDR3 DNA reads TGTGCCACCAGTAACCCGCAGGCTCATGAAGCTTTCTTT.

V is TRBV21-1 and J is TRBJ1-1. TRBV21-1 is assigned pseudogene status. The CDR3 is 17 amino acids. CDR3 nucleotide sequence: TGTGCCAGCAGCATAAGGACGGCAGGGAGGATGAACACTGAAGCTTTCTTT. It translates to CASSIRTAGRMNTEAFF.

The chain uses TRBV5-6 and TRBJ2-1; D is perhaps TRBD1 (6 bases). This CDR3 comprises 15 residues. The germline V gene encodes CDR1 SGHDT and CDR2 YYEEEE. The V end was cut by 4 bases, the J end by 0 bases, with 11 bases between. CDR3 nucleotide sequence: TGTGCCAGCAGCCCTACAGGGAGCTCCTACAATGAGCAGTTCTTC. Its protein product is CASSPTGSSYNEQFF.

The chain uses TRBV9 and TRBJ1-1; TRBD1 matches 7 bases. The CDR3 sequence is 14 residues long. Germline lookup yields CDR1 SGDLS and CDR2 YYNGEE. Losses at the gene ends were 0 bases for V and 5 bases for J; bases not matched to a gene: 4. CDR3: CASSVGDRQTEAFF. CDR3 DNA sequence: TGTGCCAGCAGCGTAGGGGACAGACAAACTGAAGCTTTCTTT.

The chain joins TRBV7-6 to TRBJ2-3; a possible D gene is TRBD2 (6 bases). V lost 1 base and J 3 bases, leaving 11 bases between the germline ends. CDR1 is SGHVS and CDR2 is FNYEAQ in the germline V gene. This CDR3 has 15 amino acids. CDR3 DNA: TGTGCCAGCAGCTTAGGACTAGAGGGTACAGATACGCAGTATTTT. Amino acid sequence: CASSLGLEGTDTQYF.

Notes on this clone: The same CDR3 also results from other DNA sequences found in this sample. The chain combines TRBV12-3 or TRBV12-4 with TRBJ2-2, with no clear D. V shed 1 base and J shed 5 bases, with 2 bases lying between them. The length of the CDR3 is 12 residues. The chain's CDR3 is CASSLDTGELFF. Written as DNA, the CDR3 is TGTGCCAGCAGTTTAGATACCGGGGAGCTGTTTTTT.

The chain has TRBV6-5 and TRBJ1-3, with D unresolved. V gave up 6 bases and J gave up 0 bases, with 6 bases separating them. CDR3 length: 13 residues. Germline CDR1 is MNHEY and CDR2 is SVGAGI. The CDR3 sequence: CASRTTSGNTIYF. Written as DNA, the CDR3 is TGTGCCAGCAGAACTACCTCTGGAAACACCATATATTTT.

This chain links TRBV30 with TRBJ1-4; 8 nucleotides align to TRBD1. CDR1 and CDR2 from the germline V gene are GTSNPN and SVGIG (reference sequence). The CDR3 is 13 residues long. Trimming at V came to 3 bases and at J to 7 bases, leaving 4 bases not matched to a gene. CDR3 protein: CAWRTGVGEKLFF. The CDR3 coding sequence is TGTGCCTGGAGGACAGGGGTCGGTGAAAAACTGTTTTTT. Complete variable domain (other parts from reference TRBV30 and TRBJ1-4): SQTIHQWPATLVQPVGSPLSLECTVEGTSNPNLYWYRQAAGRGLQLLFYSVGIGQISSEVPQNLSASRPQDRQFILSSKKLLLSDSGFYLCAWRTGVGEKLFFGSGTQLSVL.

V and J are TRBV7-2 and TRBJ2-7, with a tentative D call TRBD2 (6 bases). The CDR3 runs 17 residues. V was clipped by 8 bases and J by 2 bases, with 25 bases between them. Germline V CDR1 and CDR2: SGHTA, FQGNSA. The chain's CDR3 is CASARRPGVEGAYEQYF. In DNA, the CDR3 is TGTGCCAGCGCACGGAGGCCGGGAGTGGAAGGGGCCTACGAGCAGTACTTC.